This T cell receptor beta chain was documented in a study of cytomegalovirus exposure and HLA in healthy donors (dated by TCRdb to 2015 to 2018). Study-level background: An earlier analysis of some 600 of the donors reported 250 to 350 Gb of sequence data and 117 million unique TCR beta sequences obtained from 150 million to 200 million T cells. Along with the approximately 700-subject first cohort, a separate validation cohort of over 90 different subjects was used. To predict cytomegalovirus infection status, the study combined high-throughput TCR immunosequencing, statistical association of individual TCRs with disease status, and machine learning. Roughly 5 DR-DQ haplotypes were treated as single units for association and clustering because of strong linkage in the cohort. All discovery cohort repertoires had been generated on a single sequencing platform. A later genetic analysis used genome-wide SNP genotypes for about three fifths of the roughly 700 donors, treating that subset as a discovery cohort. The study profiled the T cell repertoires of 550 to 700 subjects by immunosequencing and related them to cytomegalovirus serostatus. In an earlier analysis of roughly 580 of the donors, high-throughput TCR beta sequencing was used to judge whether each TCR beta V gene segment behaved as functional or pseudogenic. In the later analysis, no new phenotypic data were used to find candidate immune exposures; instead, reliance was placed on TCR beta sequences and their occurrence across donors. In a later analysis, previously published TCR beta repertoires from 666 donors were re-analyzed and high-resolution HLA genotyping was added so that TCR occurrence patterns could be studied. Both class I and class II loci were covered by HLA typing, at four-digit resolution. Roughly 300 gigabases of sequencing data and around 85 million unique TCR sequences made up an early release that covered around 640 HLA-typed donors. Typing coverage varied by locus: roughly 620-640 donors for A, B, C, DRB1 and DQB1; roughly 520 for DQA1; some 610 for DPA1; roughly 470 for DPB1. Across about 370 genotyped donors of the cohort, an average of roughly 250,000 unique TCR beta nucleotide sequences per donor were sequenced, and roughly 20% of those sequences were non-productive. Of the roughly 390 genotyped donors, around 81% fell in the genetic ancestry cluster associated with self-reported Caucasian donors. The study aimed to test whether signatures of past pathogen exposure could be identified by cataloging public T cell receptors. Donor age, sex, ethnicity and CMV serostatus were collected together with the repertoire data. The paper as a whole reports these results and caveats: Linkage disequilibrium might explain the correlated functional status among segregating V segments, but an unknown experimental factor could not be excluded. According to a later genetic analysis, donors in an Asian-associated ancestry cluster had fewer N-insertions in productive TCRs than the approximately 700-donor mean. The classifier was reported to diagnose cytomegalovirus status with high specificity and sensitivity in both the original cohort and the validation cohort. An earlier analysis of approximately 570 of the donors showed that most TCR beta V segments appeared in productive rearrangements either about 87% or about 30% of the time, which broadly matched IMGT annotations. In a later analysis, most CMV-associated TCR beta chains were found to appear HLA-restricted, with HLA associations seemingly driven largely by CMV exposure. Three of the identified cytomegalovirus-associated TCR beta chains were confirmed in vitro to be specific for cytomegalovirus antigens. Across donors, most TCR sequences were observed very rarely, whereas some public TCRs were present in many individuals. The 87-base-pair reads could not distinguish some IMGT-functional V segments, including TRBV6-2 and TRBV6-3, so those segments were excluded. Because HLA typing was unavailable for some donors at each locus, only the typed subset was used in association tests. This cohort had only TCR beta chains sequenced, and the lack of alpha or paired-chain data limited which features could be detected. A later analysis found that TCR association rates varied across HLA loci, with DRB1 alleles showing the most associated TCRs and HLA-C alleles the fewest. A further reported finding was that TCR beta sequences accurately predicted the HLA-A and HLA-B alleles for most subjects in the first cohort. For the cohort, immune exposure information was limited to CMV serostatus. The authors suggested that the approach could potentially be extended to other disease states and immunological phenotypes. When HLA alleles, especially DR and DQ, strongly co-occurred, attributing TCR associations to individual alleles was difficult. The study gave a list of some 150 TCR beta chains associated with cytomegalovirus. A cluster of highly shared sequence variants was judged likely to represent a technical artifact of the sequencing pipeline. In a later analysis, several top co-occurrence clusters were reported to appear linked to parvovirus B19, influenza, CMV and Epstein-Barr virus. At a false discovery rate of 0.05, a later analysis linked under 20,000 TCR beta sequences to specific HLA alleles. Compared with equally common non-associated chains, HLA-associated TCR beta chains in a later analysis were more clonally expanded and had lower generation probabilities. A later genetic analysis associated a missense DCLRE1C variant with V-gene and J-gene trimming of TCR beta chains, and an independent cohort replicated the association. The presence/absence analyses assumed that sequencing depth was roughly uniform across donors, and that assumption may not be true. Because counts were too low, roughly 18 rarely observed V segments, including chromosome 9 orphons, were left out of the earlier analysis of 500 to 750 of the donors.

Worth noting for this clone: Its antigen is currently not known. Qualities for individual bases were not recorded, and no much larger clone is one base off.

The CDR3 starts with the cysteine, ends with the phenylalanine, and has 13 residues. CDR3 DNA only is kept here, 39 bases in frame from base 1. After removal of 5 bases from V and 5 bases from J, the junction retains 6 bases not matched to a gene. CDR1 and CDR2 are drawn from the germline V gene: SGHRS, YFSETQ. Libraries were prepared through the immunoSEQ multiplex PCR assay. For the multiplex PCR, a mixture combining 60 forward primers for TCR Vbeta segments and 13 reverse primers for TCR Jbeta segments was used. Amplification of the CDR3 region of rearranged TCR beta genes was performed with a multiplex PCR assay on genomic DNA. Amplified TCR beta libraries were sequenced as 87-base-pair reads on the Illumina HiSeq System. The study's processing was this. A later analysis counted about 80 million unique TCR beta chains across the 550 to 750 repertoires, and some 12 million of these chains were shared by at least two donors. To remove PCR and sequencing errors, raw reads were error-corrected and collapsed into unique sequences using a nearest-neighbor algorithm that merged closely related sequences. To assign V, D and J gene segments, CDR3 sequences were aligned to IMGT reference sequences. For a sequence to be retained, a match of at least six nucleotides was required to both a V gene segment and a J gene segment. A rearrangement counted as productive if the CDR3 had no stop codons and remained in frame with V and J, and every other rearrangement counted as non-productive. Following IMGT convention, CDR3 was defined as the stretch from the second conserved V-encoded cysteine to the conserved J-encoded phenylalanine. In an earlier analysis of around 540 of the donors, sequences lacking an unambiguous match to a single V gene segment were excluded. An earlier analysis of fewer than 750 of the donors called V segments functional above 56.7% productive rearrangements and segregating when the between-donor standard deviation exceeded 5%. A statistical classification framework was built for diagnosing cytomegalovirus status from the catalog of TCR beta chain sequences. In a later analysis, TCR nucleotide sequences were compared against IMGT/GENE-DB human TR gene sequences so that V and J genes could be assigned. The TCRdist pipeline was used in a later analysis to assign CDR3 sequences and most-parsimonious VDJ recombination scenarios. In a later analysis, each TCR beta chain was defined by its CDR3 amino acid sequence together with its V-gene family, and reads without a unique V-gene family were excluded. As a way to deal with suspected cross-contamination and a sequencing artifact, a later analysis dropped 640 or so nucleotide sequences that were highly shared and had low generation probability. For each public chain, a later analysis derived a clonal expansion index from normalized ranks of inferred template counts within each repertoire. A later analysis computed generation probabilities with a VDJ recombination model fitted to out-of-frame rearrangements, and checked the results against IGoR. In a later analysis, hypergeometric tests were used to score TCR-TCR, TCR-HLA and TCR-CMV co-occurrence, with a repertoire-size bias correction applied to TCR pairs. A later analysis estimated false discovery rates by permuting HLA or CMV assignments 20 times. In a later analysis, co-occurring TCRs were grouped using DBSCAN, with TCRdist sequence similarity added in when clustering inside HLA-allele-positive subsets. Repertoires with fewer than 30,000 or more than 120,000 public chains, plus five repertoires with anomalous nucleotide sharing, were excluded from co-occurrence clustering. TCRdb limited this immuneACCESS table to in-frame rearrangements with V and J called. A share of clones is missing; checked studies link under half to unresolved V genes, and the rest is unexplained. That table gives V, J and clone size, and the DNA gave D and trimming. The sample table lists tens of thousands of clones, roughly 60% of them with a count of one. The biggest ten clones account for approximately 5.8% of the sample.

In total, roughly 670 healthy bone marrow donors made up the cohort. Cohort members were all nominally healthy when sampled, although unrecorded immune exposures were likely present. The donor tested CMV seropositive, placing the donor among the 310 or so seropositive members of the cohort. A peripheral blood sample was provided by each donor, and peripheral blood mononuclear cells were used for TCR beta sequencing. The Qiagen DNeasy Blood Extraction Kit was used to extract genomic DNA from the blood cell samples. This chain joins TRBV5-1 to TRBJ2-7, and 8 bases in between align with TRBD2. This receptor was identified in a boy aged 5 to 17 in good health and CMV-seropositive. The material sequenced was PBMCs. The bases read TGCGCCAGCAGTTCGGGAGGGCCACACGAGCAGTACTTC. It translates as CASSSGGPHEQYF.